The present T cell receptor beta chain was sequenced within a study of CD8+CD57+ T cells in acquired aplastic anemia. Overall study: Sorted CD4+ and CD8+ cells gave a mean 3.2 ug DNA, range 0.2 to 27.4 ug. An average of approximately 11 million reads for CD4+ cells was obtained from healthy donors.

The template used for profiling TCR beta VDJ and CDR3 was genomic DNA. TCRdb re-analysed the reads in MiXCR, keeping a single row per CDR3 protein. This sample has fewer than 45,000 distinct CDR3 sequences, with more than 75% found just once. Of note for this clonotype: Its antigen is not known.

Whole-study findings and limits: There were twenty-nine CD8+ CDR3 sequences that occurred in both patients and controls.

Germline V gives CDR1 SGHTA, CDR2 FQGNSA. V gave up 5 bases and J gave up 5 bases; unmatched junction bases: 5. The CDR3 covers 13 residues. This chain links TRBV7-2 with TRBJ2-5; 7 nucleotides align to TRBD2. The specimen was sorted CD4+, CD8+, or CD8+CD57+ T cells (not recorded which) from PBMCs. This TCR derives from a human donor in good health, serving as a control. CDR3 bases: TGTGCCAGCAGCCAGGGACTAACGGAGACCCAGTACTTC. This encodes CASSQGLTETQYF.